This T cell receptor (beta chain) was sequenced in a study of radiotherapy plus CTLA-4 blockade in lung cancer (dated by TCRdb to the late 2010s). Broadly, across the study: Objective responses occurred in 15% to 20% of enrolled patients, and 31% achieved disease control. The paper as a whole reports these results and caveats: After treatment with radiotherapy and ipilimumab, TCR clones that originated in tumors expanded in peripheral blood. The strongest predictors of response, as reported, were early dynamic changes in blood T cell clones along with a rise in serum interferon-beta after radiation.

Receptor libraries were prepared by the immunoSEQ multiplex PCR assay. This immuneACCESS table, as held by TCRdb, lists in-frame sequences with V and J called but not all clones. Of the missing ones, under half trace to an unresolved V gene in checked studies; the others have no known cause. The table for this sample lists tens of thousands of clones; 75% to 85% of them were counted only once. Less than 4% of the sample rests with the top ten. Only one count was recorded for this clone. Its antigen is currently not known. No much larger clonotype is one base removed from it; base qualities were not supplied. The study tested focal radiation therapy combined with CTLA-4 blockade (ipilimumab) in patients with chemo-refractory metastatic non-small-cell lung cancer. The sequence was obtained from a human donor with non-small cell lung cancer who had a partial response to radiotherapy plus ipilimumab. Sample: peripheral blood, taken from a patient treated with radiotherapy plus ipilimumab.

The CDR3 protein sequence reads: CASSTQQGGPTEAFF. The nucleotides are TGCGCCAGCAGCACACAACAGGGGGGTCCCACTGAAGCTTTCTTT. This chain joins TRBV4-3 to TRBJ1-1; the junction holds 8 bases that match TRBD1. The CDR3 measures 15 amino acids from cysteine to phenylalanine. CDR3 DNA is the only sequence kept; it has 45 bases, read in frame from the first base. Here V drops 5 bases and J drops 4 bases, and the junction holds 9 bases not matched to any gene. CDR1 and CDR2, looked up from the germline V gene, are LGHNA and YSLEER.